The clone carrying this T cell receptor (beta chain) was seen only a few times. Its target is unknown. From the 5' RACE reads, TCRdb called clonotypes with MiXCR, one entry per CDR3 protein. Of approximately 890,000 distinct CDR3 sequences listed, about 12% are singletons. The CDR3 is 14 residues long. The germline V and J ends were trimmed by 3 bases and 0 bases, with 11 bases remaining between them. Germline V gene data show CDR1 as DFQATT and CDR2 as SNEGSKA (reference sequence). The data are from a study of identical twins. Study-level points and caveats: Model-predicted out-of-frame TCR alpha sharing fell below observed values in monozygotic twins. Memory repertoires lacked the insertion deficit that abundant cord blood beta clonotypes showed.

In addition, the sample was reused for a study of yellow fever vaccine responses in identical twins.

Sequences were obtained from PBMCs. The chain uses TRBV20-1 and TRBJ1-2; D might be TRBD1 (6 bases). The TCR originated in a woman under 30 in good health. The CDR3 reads CSASLDRTNYGYTF. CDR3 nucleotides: TGCAGTGCTAGCTTGGACAGAACTAACTATGGCTACACCTTC.